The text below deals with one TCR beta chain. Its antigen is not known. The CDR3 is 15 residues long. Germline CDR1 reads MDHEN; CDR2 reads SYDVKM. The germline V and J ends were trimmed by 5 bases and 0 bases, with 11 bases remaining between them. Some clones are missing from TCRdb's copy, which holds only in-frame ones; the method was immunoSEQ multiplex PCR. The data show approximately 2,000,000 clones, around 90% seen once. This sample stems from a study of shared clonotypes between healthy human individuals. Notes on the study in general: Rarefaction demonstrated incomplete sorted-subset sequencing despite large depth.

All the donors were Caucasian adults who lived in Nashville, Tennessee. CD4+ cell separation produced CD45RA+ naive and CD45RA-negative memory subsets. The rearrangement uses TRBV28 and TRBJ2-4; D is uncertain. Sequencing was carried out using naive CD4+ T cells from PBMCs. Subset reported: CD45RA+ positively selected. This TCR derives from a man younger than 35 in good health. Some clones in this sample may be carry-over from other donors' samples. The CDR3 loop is CASSQRQVAKNIQYF. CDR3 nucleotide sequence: TGTGCCAGCAGTCAAAGACAAGTAGCCAAAAACATTCAGTACTTC.